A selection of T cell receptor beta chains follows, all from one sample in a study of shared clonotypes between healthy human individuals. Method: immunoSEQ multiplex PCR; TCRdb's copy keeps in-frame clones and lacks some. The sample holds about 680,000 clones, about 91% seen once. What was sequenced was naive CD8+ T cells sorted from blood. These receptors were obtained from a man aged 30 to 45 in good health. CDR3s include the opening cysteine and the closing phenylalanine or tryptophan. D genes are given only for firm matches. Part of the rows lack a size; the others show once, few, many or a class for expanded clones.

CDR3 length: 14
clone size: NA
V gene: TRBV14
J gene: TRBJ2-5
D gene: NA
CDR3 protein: CASSREVPWETQYF
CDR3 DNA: TGTGCCAGCAGCCGTGAAGTTCCATGGGAGACCCAGTACTTC

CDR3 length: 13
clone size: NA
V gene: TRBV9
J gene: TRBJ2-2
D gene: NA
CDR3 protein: CASSARAAGELFF
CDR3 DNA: TGTGCCAGCAGTGCTAGGGCGGCCGGGGAGCTGTTTTTT

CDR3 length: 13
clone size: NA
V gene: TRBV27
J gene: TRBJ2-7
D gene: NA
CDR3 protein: CASSSRGDYEQYF
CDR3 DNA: TGTGCCAGCAGTTCCCGGGGCGACTACGAGCAGTACTTC

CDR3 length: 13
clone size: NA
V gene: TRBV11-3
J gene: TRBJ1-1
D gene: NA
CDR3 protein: CASSFGPGVAAFF
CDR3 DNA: NA

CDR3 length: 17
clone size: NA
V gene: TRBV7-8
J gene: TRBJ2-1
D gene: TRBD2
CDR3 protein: CASSHTLAGEGGREQFF
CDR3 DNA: TGTGCCAGCAGCCATACCTTAGCGGGAGAGGGAGGTCGGGAGCAGTTCTTC

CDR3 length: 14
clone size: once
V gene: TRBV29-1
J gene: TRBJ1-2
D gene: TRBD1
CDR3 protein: CSVGKDRAGYGYTF
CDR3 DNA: TGCAGCGTTGGGAAGGACAGGGCAGGCTATGGCTACACCTTC

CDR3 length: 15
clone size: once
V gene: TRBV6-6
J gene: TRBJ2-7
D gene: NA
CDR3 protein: CASSYGTPWSYEQYF
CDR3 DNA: TGTGCCAGCAGTTACGGGACTCCTTGGTCCTACGAGCAGTACTTC

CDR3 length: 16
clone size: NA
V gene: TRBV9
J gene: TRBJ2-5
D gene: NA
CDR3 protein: CASSGGEVRRQETQYF
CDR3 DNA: TGTGCCAGCAGCGGGGGTGAGGTACGCAGACAAGAGACCCAGTACTTC

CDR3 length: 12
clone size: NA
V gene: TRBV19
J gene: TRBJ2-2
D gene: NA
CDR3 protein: CASSILTGELFF
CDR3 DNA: TGTGCCAGTAGTATCCTTACCGGGGAGCTGTTTTTT

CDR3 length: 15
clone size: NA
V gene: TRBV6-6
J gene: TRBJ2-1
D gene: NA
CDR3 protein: CASSPRAASYNEQFF
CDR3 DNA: TGTGCCAGCAGTCCCCGAGCCGCCTCCTACAATGAGCAGTTCTTC

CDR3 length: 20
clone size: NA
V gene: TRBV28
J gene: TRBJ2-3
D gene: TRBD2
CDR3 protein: CASSLYFGLAGGKSTDTQYF
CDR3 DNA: TGTGCCAGCAGTTTATACTTTGGACTAGCGGGAGGGAAAAGCACAGATACGCAGTATTTT

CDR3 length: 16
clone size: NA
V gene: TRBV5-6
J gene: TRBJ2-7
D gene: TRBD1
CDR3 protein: CASSLRSAGGLDEQYF
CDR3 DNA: TGTGCCAGCAGCTTGAGAAGTGCAGGGGGCCTGGACGAGCAGTACTTC

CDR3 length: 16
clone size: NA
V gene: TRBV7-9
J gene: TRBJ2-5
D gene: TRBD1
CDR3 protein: CASSSTQGTAQETQYF
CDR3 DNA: TGTGCCAGCAGCTCCACCCAAGGGACAGCCCAAGAGACCCAGTACTTC

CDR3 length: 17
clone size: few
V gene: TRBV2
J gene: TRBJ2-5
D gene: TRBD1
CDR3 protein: CASSWDSTMGYAETQYF
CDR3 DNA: TGTGCCAGCAGTTGGGACAGTACTATGGGATACGCGGAGACCCAGTACTTC

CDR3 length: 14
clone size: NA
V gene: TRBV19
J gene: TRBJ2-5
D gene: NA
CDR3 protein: CASSIGLYQETQYF
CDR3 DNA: TGTGCCAGTAGCATAGGACTTTACCAAGAGACCCAGTACTTC

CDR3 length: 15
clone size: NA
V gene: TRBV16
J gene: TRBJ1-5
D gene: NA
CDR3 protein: CASSQEGGARQPQHF
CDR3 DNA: TGTGCCAGCAGCCAGGAAGGGGGGGCCCGTCAGCCCCAGCATTTT

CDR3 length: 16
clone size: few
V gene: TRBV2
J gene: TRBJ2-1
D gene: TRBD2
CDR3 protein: CASGSLVGGRANEQFF
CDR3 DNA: TGTGCCAGCGGTTCGTTGGTGGGCGGGAGGGCCAATGAGCAGTTCTTC

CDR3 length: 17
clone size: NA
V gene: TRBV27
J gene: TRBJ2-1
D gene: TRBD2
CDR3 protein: CASSPGLAGISYNEQFF
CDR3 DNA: TGTGCCAGCAGTCCCGGACTAGCGGGAATCTCCTACAATGAGCAGTTCTTC

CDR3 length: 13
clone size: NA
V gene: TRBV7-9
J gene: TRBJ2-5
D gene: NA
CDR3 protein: CASSLTNDVTQYF
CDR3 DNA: TGTGCCAGCAGCTTAACCAACGACGTGACCCAGTACTTC

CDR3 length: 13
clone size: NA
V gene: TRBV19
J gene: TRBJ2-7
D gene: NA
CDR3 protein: CASSMGEVYEQYF
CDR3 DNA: TGTGCCAGTAGTATGGGGGAGGTCTACGAGCAGTACTTC

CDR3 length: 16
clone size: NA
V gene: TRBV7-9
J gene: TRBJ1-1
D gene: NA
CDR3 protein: CASSFTLGYKNTEAFF
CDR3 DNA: TGTGCCAGCAGCTTCACACTGGGATATAAGAACACTGAAGCTTTCTTT

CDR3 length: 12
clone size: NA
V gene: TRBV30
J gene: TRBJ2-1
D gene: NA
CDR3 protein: CAWSVLAGEQFF
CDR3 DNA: TGTGCCTGGAGTGTACTAGCCGGTGAGCAGTTCTTC

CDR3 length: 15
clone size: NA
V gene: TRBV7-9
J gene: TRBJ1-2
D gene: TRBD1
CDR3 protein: CASSLGRGAEYGYTF
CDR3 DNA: TGTGCCAGCAGCTTAGGCAGGGGGGCGGAGTATGGCTACACCTTC

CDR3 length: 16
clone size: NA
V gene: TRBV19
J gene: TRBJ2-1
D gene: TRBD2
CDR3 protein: CASSIPIAGGSDEQFF
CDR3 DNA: TGTGCCAGTAGTATCCCTATAGCGGGAGGCAGTGATGAGCAGTTCTTC

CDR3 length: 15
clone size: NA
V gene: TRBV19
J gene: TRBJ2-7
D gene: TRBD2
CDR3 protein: CASSHRAGPAYEQYF
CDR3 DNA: TGTGCCAGTAGTCACAGAGCGGGACCAGCCTACGAGCAGTACTTC